This passage covers 3 T cell receptor beta chains from one sample sequenced in a study of blood T cell repertoires in COVID-19 (dated by TCRdb to the early 2020s). The library was obtained by the immunoSEQ multiplex PCR assay. The table comes from immuneACCESS by way of TCRdb, which keeps in-frame sequences with V and J called. Part of the clones is missing from these tables; in studies checked, under half for an unresolved V gene and the rest for unknown reasons. The sample includes 120,000 to 150,000 clones, with around 84% observed a single time. The ten top clones hold 10% to 15% of the sample. The sequenced sample was peripheral blood. The receptor source for this set is a man aged 55 to 70 with active or convalescent COVID-19.

There are a few counts of this clone. The chain uses TRBV13 and TRBJ1-2; 7 bases fit TRBD1. The V gene end was trimmed by 7 bases and the J gene end by 2 bases; junction bases not matched to a gene: 7. This CDR3 has 14 amino acids. CDR1 and CDR2 (germline): PRHDT, FYEKMQ (reference sequence). The CDR3 loop is CASTLQTGNYGYTF. Here the CDR3 DNA reads TGTGCCAGCACCCTACAGACAGGGAACTATGGCTACACCTTC.

This clone has only a few counts. The chain carries TRBV5-4 and TRBJ2-7; TRBD2 might be the D (6 bases). The V end lost 0 bases, the J end lost 5 bases, and 15 bases lay between the germline ends. The CDR3 covers 15 residues. The germline gives CDR1 SGHNT, CDR2 YYREEE (reference sequence). CDR3 sequence (DNA): TGTGCCAGCAGCTTGGTAGCCGGAGGGCCAGACGAGCAGTACTTC. Residues: CASSLVAGGPDEQYF.

J is TRBJ2-7 and V is TRBV11-2; D is undetermined. V was clipped by 5 bases and J by 0 bases, with 17 bases between them. This CDR3 has 16 residues. The V gene's germline CDR1 is SGHAT and CDR2 FQNNGV. The CDR3: CASSPISRQASYEQYF. As DNA, the CDR3 is TGTGCCAGCAGCCCAATAAGTCGCCAGGCCTCCTACGAGCAGTACTTC. The variable domain in full, completed from reference TRBV11-2 and TRBJ2-7, reads EAGVAQSPRYKIIEKRQSVAFWCNPISGHATLYWYQQILGQGPKLLIQFQNNGVVDDSQLPKDRFSAERLKGVDSTLKIQPAKLEDSAVYLCASSPISRQASYEQYFGPGTRLTVT.